The entry below gives a single TCR beta chain sequence along with its context. This entry belongs to a study of glioma-infiltrating T cells after dendritic cell vaccination. Germline lookup yields CDR1 KGHSH and CDR2 LQKENI. This CDR3 is built from 17 residues. V was cut by 3 bases and J by 5 bases, with 22 bases left in between. Selection required adequate fresh-frozen tumor tissue plus more than two years' survival data. The data were produced by immunoSEQ multiplex PCR, yet TCRdb's version contains in-frame clones alone and is incomplete. Found here are some 70,000 clones, around 81% of them singletons; the top ten hold 7.9%.

The sequencing here drew on blood, taken before dendritic cell vaccination. V and J are TRBV18 and TRBJ1-2, with D perhaps matching TRBD1 (6 bases). This clonotype was obtained from a human donor with glioblastoma. The CDR3 loop is CASSPSSSGGGSYGYTF. CDR3 sequence (DNA): TGTGCCAGCTCACCCTCCTCATCGGGAGGGGGTAGTTATGGCTACACCTTC. Variable domain in full (rest from reference TRBV18 and TRBJ1-2): NAGVMQNPRHLVRRRGQEARLRCSPMKGHSHVYWYRQLPEEGLKFMVYLQKENIIDESGMPKERFSAEFPKEGPSILRIQQVVRGDSAAYFCASSPSSSGGGSYGYTFGSGTRLTVV.